The 15 T cell receptor beta chains in this list originate from one sample, sequenced in a study of a mutant IDH1 vaccine in newly diagnosed glioma. Time point of the sample: week 47, end of study. The content of each vaccine dose was 300 ug of mutant IDH1 20-mer peptide, and topical imiquimod accompanied it. For these TCRs, the target antigens are not known. The method was immunoSEQ multiplex PCR; TCRdb's version includes in-frame clones alone and lacks a portion of them. The sample consists of around 94,000 clones, approximately 89% of them appearing once. The specimen was PBMCs, collected from a glioma patient whose treatment included an IDH1 peptide vaccine. The receptors were sampled from a woman aged 45-65 years with glioma.

V usage is TRBV25-1 and J usage is TRBJ2-1; TRBD2 is a possible D gene (5 bases). Trimming took 2 bases from V and 2 from J, leaving 13 bases between them. The CDR3 totals 16 residues. CDR1 and CDR2 from the germline V gene are MGHDK and SYGVNS. For the CDR3, the DNA is TGTGCCAGCAGTGAACCAAAGAGCGGAGCCTACAATGAGCAGTTCTTC. Protein product: CASSEPKSGAYNEQFF.

The gene calls are TRBV6-6 and TRBJ2-5; 7 bases fit TRBD2. V lost 7 bases and J lost 5; bases outside the gene matches: 16. The CDR3 runs to 16 residues. Germline V gene data show CDR1 as MNHNY and CDR2 as SVGAGI (reference sequence). CDR3 sequence (DNA): TGTGCCAGCAAACGACGGGGCGGGAGTGCTTCCGAGACCCAGTACTTC. Translating gives CASKRRGGSASETQYF.

Points on this clone: Sequence at one end of the junction differs from germline and may be a read error. The V and J genes are TRBV4-1 and TRBJ2-3; D may be TRBD2 (5 bases). The germline V gene encodes CDR1 MGHRA and CDR2 YSYEKL. This CDR3 has 14 residues. The CDR3 region is CASSKPGGSPTRHF. The DNA of the CDR3 is TGCGCCAGCAGCAAACCCGGCGGGTCACCCACCCGGCATTTT.

V is TRBV9 and J is TRBJ2-5; TRBD2 is a possible D gene (6 bases). This CDR3 region has 14 residues. V was clipped by 3 bases and J by 1 base, with 10 bases between them. The germline CDR1 and CDR2 sequences are SGDLS and YYNGEE. This CDR3 is CASSGSGSQETQYF. CDR3 DNA: TGTGCCAGCAGCGGATCCGGGAGCCAAGAGACCCAGTACTTC.

The chain is built from TRBV19 and TRBJ2-7; unclear D gene. This CDR3 contains 12 residues. Germline-derived CDR1 and CDR2 are LNHDA and SQIVND (reference sequence). With 3 bases removed from V and 6 bases from J, the gap between germline ends came to 9 bases. The CDR3 loop reads CASSIMGSEQYF. The CDR3 bases are TGTGCCAGTAGTATCATGGGGTCCGAGCAGTACTTC.

The chain is built from TRBV7-9 and TRBJ1-5, with TRBD1 matching 8 bases. Germline CDR1 is SEHNR and CDR2 is FQNEAQ (reference sequence). The CDR3 contains 13 residues. V trimming: 8 bases; J trimming: 4 bases; junction bases outside the gene matches: 4. In DNA, the CDR3 is TGTGCCAGCGGGCGGACAGGGAATCAGCCCCAGCATTTT. Translating gives CASGRTGNQPQHF.

V gene TRBV5-1 combines with J gene TRBJ1-1; the D gene is possibly TRBD1 (6 bases). V was clipped by 4 bases and J by 3 bases, with 10 bases between them. Germline assignment: CDR1 SGHRS and CDR2 YFSETQ. This CDR3 is built from 13 residues. This CDR3 is CASSTGTYTEAFF. CDR3 DNA: TGCGCCAGCAGCACCGGGACATACACTGAAGCTTTCTTT. The full variable domain, completed using reference TRBV5-1 and TRBJ1-1, is KAGVTQTPRYLIKTRGQQVTLSCSPISGHRSVSWYQQTPGQGLQFLFEYFSETQRNKGNFPGRFSGRQFSNSRSEMNVSTLELGDSALYLCASSTGTYTEAFFGQGTRLTVV.

A single count supports this clone. The chain recombines TRBV30 with TRBJ2-5, with TRBD1 matching 8 bases. The CDR3 is 14 residues long. Germline CDR1 reads GTSNPN; CDR2 reads SVGIG (reference sequence). The V gene end was trimmed by 0 bases and the J gene end by 7 bases; junction bases not matched to a gene: 7. As DNA, the CDR3 is TGTGCCTGGAGTGTACCAGGGGGCACAAGGACCCAGTACTTC. Translating gives CAWSVPGGTRTQYF.

This chain connects TRBV28 to TRBJ2-3, with 9 bases that match TRBD2. The CDR3 has 17 amino acids. V dropped 5 bases and J dropped 4; count of bases not matched to a gene: 13. Germline CDR1 is MDHEN and CDR2 is SYDVKM. The CDR3 reads CASSTHFEREVADTQYF. In DNA, the CDR3 is TGTGCCAGCAGTACCCACTTCGAGCGGGAGGTTGCAGATACGCAGTATTTT.

V usage is TRBV27 and J usage is TRBJ2-5; tentative D call: TRBD2 (7 bases). The CDR3 length is 15 residues. The germline V gene has CDR1 MNHEY and CDR2 SMNVEV (reference sequence). Trimming cost V 7 bases and J 1 base, with 16 bases left between them. The CDR3 DNA follows: TGTGCCAGCACTGGGAGGGGGGACTTCCAAGAGACCCAGTACTTC. Protein: CASTGRGDFQETQYF.

The chain combines TRBV7-6 with TRBJ2-5; D is unclear. This CDR3 comprises 15 residues. In germline, CDR1 is SGHVS, CDR2 FNYEAQ. V was shortened by 4 bases and J by 5 bases, with 17 bases between the two germline ends. The CDR3, as DNA: TGTGCCAGCAGCTCCCCGAGGCAATGGGGTGAGACCCAGTACTTC. This sequence encodes CASSSPRQWGETQYF.

The chain uses TRBV27 and TRBJ1-4; D might be TRBD1 (6 bases). This CDR3 spans 14 amino acids. Trimming shortened V by 5 bases and J by 9 bases, and 16 bases separated the two germline ends. Germline CDR1 is MNHEY and CDR2 is SMNVEV (reference sequence). The CDR3 region is CASSPGHTGQKLFF. CDR3 DNA sequence: TGTGCCAGCAGTCCGGGACACACCGGACAAAAACTGTTTTTT. Looking up the rest from reference TRBV27 and TRBJ1-4 gives the full variable domain: EAQVTQNPRYLITVTGKKLTVTCSQNMNHEYMSWYRQDPGLGLRQIYYSMNVEVTDKGDVPEGYKVSRKEKRNFPLILESPSPNQTSLYFCASSPGHTGQKLFFGSGTQLSVL.

The rearrangement uses TRBV11-2 and TRBJ2-1; 10 bases are shared with TRBD2. Looked up from germline, CDR1 is SGHAT and CDR2 is FQNNGV. The CDR3 length is 18 residues. V dropped 2 bases and J dropped 5; count of bases not matched to a gene: 12. The chain's CDR3 is CASSLLSSGSPLDNEQFF. In DNA form, the CDR3 reads TGTGCCAGCAGCTTACTTTCTAGCGGGAGCCCCCTTGACAATGAGCAGTTCTTC.

Concerning this clone: This specimen includes other DNA sequences encoding the same CDR3. This chain joins TRBV6-6 and TRBJ1-2, with D uncertain. Germline loops: CDR1 MNHNY, CDR2 SVGAGI (reference sequence). V lost 4 bases, J lost 0 bases, and 9 bases lay in between. The CDR3 loop spans 14 amino acids. For the CDR3, the DNA is TGTGCCAGCAGTTTGGGCGGATCTAACTATGGCTACACCTTC. This sequence encodes CASSLGGSNYGYTF.

This clone was seen more than once but under ten times. V gene TRBV9 combines with J gene TRBJ2-3; D gene ambiguous. The length of the CDR3 is 13 residues. V was shortened by 0 bases and J by 2 bases, with 4 bases between the two germline ends. Germline CDR1 is SGDLS and CDR2 is YYNGEE. The CDR3 nucleotides read TGTGCCAGCAGCGTAGACGCCACAGATACGCAGTATTTT. Its protein product is CASSVDATDTQYF.